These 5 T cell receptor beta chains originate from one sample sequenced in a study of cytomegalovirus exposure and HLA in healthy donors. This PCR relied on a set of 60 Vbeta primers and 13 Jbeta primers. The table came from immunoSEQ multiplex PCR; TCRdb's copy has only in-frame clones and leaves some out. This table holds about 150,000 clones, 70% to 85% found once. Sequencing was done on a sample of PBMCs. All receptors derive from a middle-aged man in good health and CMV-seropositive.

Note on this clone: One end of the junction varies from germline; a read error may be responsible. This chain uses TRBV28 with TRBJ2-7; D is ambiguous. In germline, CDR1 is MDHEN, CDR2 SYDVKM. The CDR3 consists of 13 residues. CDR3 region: CATSLVNSYEQYF. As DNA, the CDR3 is TGTGCCACCAGTTTAGTTAATTCCTACGAGCAGTACTTC.

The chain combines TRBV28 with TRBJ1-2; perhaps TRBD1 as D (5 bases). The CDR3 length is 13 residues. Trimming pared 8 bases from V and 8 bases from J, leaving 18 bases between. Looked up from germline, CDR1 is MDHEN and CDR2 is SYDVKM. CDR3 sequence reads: CASGGTLAFGYTF. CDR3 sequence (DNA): TGTGCCAGCGGCGGGACGCTTGCTTTCGGCTACACCTTC.

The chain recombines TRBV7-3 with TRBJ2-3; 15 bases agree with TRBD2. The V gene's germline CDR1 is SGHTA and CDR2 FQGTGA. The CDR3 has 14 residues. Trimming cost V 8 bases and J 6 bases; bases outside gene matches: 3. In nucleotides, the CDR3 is TGTGCCAGCCAGGGACTAGCGGGAGGCGATACGCAGTATTTT. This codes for CASQGLAGGDTQYF.

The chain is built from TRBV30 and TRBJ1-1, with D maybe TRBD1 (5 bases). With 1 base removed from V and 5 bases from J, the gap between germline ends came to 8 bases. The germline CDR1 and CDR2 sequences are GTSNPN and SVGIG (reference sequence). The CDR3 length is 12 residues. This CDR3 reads CAWSAGGTEAFF. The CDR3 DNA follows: TGTGCCTGGAGTGCGGGGGGGACTGAAGCTTTCTTT.

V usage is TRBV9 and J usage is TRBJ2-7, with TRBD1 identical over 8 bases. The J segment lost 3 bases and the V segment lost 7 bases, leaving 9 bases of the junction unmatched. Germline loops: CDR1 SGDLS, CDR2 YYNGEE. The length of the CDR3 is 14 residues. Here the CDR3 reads CASGPGQGNYEQYF. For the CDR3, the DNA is TGTGCCAGCGGCCCTGGACAGGGAAACTACGAGCAGTACTTC.